The source of this T cell receptor (beta chain) is a study of Graves' ophthalmopathy and Graves' hyperthyroidism. Study as a whole: At initial diagnosis, peripheral blood was obtained, and this preceded any treatment.

PBMCs were isolated from an approximately 10 ml sample of fresh peripheral blood. This CDR3 has 13 amino acids. V lost 4 bases to trimming and J lost 6 bases, with 15 bases between them. The germline V gene has CDR1 DFQATT and CDR2 SNEGSKA (reference sequence). RNA transcripts were the source from which TCR beta CDR3 regions were amplified. First-round RT-PCR relied on HTBI primers, and a second-round multiplex PCR came next. TCRdb fed the multiplex PCR reads into MiXCR, producing one record per CDR3 protein. The sample carries about 700,000 distinct CDR3 sequences, about 41% recorded once. General study points: Blood also held most thyroid clonotypes expanded above 0.001 frequency.

In its sample, this clonotype was seen many times. No antigen is known for it. The J gene is TRBJ1-2, the V gene TRBV20-1; weak D call: TRBD1 (6 bases). Input material: peripheral blood. This TCR was sampled from an adult man with Graves' ophthalmopathy. CDR3 sequence: CSAIRGVVDGYTF. The CDR3 DNA follows: TGCAGTGCTATCAGGGGAGTGGTGGATGGCTACACCTTC.